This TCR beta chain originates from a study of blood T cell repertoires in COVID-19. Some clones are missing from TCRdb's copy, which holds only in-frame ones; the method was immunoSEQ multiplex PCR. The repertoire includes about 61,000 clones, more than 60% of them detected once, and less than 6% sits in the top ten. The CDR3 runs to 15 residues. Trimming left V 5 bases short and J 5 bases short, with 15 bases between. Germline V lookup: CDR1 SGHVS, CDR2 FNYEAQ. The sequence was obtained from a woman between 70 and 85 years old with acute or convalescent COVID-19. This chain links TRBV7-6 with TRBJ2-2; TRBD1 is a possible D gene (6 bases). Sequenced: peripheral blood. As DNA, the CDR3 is TGTGCCAGCAGCCCGCAGGGGCCACGTACCGGGGAGCTGTTTTTT. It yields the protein CASSPQGPRTGELFF.